This TCR beta chain was captured in a study of identical twins. This clonotype was counted at least ten times. Its specificity is not known. TCRdb recomputed calls from the 5' RACE reads with MiXCR, one row per CDR3 protein. The table includes approximately 890,000 distinct CDR3 sequences, more than 9% detected once. The CDR3 has 15 amino acids. Per the germline V gene, CDR1 is SGDLS and CDR2 is YYNGEE. V was trimmed by 0 bases and J by 2 bases, leaving 11 bases between them. Study conclusions and caveats: With abundant cord blood beta clonotypes, insertions were fewer; memory repertoires showed no such pattern.

The sample was also reused in another study, on yellow fever vaccine responses in identical twins.

The sequenced sample consisted of PBMCs. The TCR originated in a woman under 30 in good health. The chain couples TRBV9 to TRBJ1-2; perhaps TRBD1 as D (6 bases). The CDR3: CASSVEGRGNYGYTF. The DNA for the CDR3 is TGTGCCAGCAGCGTAGAGGGGAGGGGGAACTATGGCTACACCTTC.